This entry describes one T cell receptor (beta chain). It was 5'RACE with constant-segment primers that produced the TCR alpha and TCR beta cDNA libraries, which carried sample barcodes and UMIs. One entry per CDR3 protein results from TCRdb running MiXCR on the 5' RACE reads. The sample has 160,000 or so distinct CDR3 sequences; roughly 28% are singletons. This specimen belongs to a study of T-cell memory formation after mild COVID-19. Looked up from germline, CDR1 is ENHRY and CDR2 is SYGVKD. The length of the CDR3 is 17 residues. This chain connects TRBV10-3 to TRBJ2-7; TRBD1 or TRBD2 may be the D gene (5 bases each). The closer fit of TRBJ2-1 to the DNA end suggests the J call may be wrong. The sequence was obtained from an adult woman who had mild COVID-19 (a few samples of this study predate the infection). Cell type and time point are not known. Material: PBMCs or a T cell subset sorted from them (not recorded which). The CDR3 loop reads CAISESETGTPDVEQFF. The CDR3 nucleotides are TGTGCCATCAGTGAGTCCGAAACCGGGACCCCAGATGTTGAGCAGTTCTTC.